What follows describes a single T cell receptor (beta chain). The target antigen is unknown. This record belongs to a study of OX40 agonist ivuxolimab in advanced cancers. Study-level points and caveats: On average, CD8+ T cells had more expanded clones than CD4+. At 0.1 to 3.0 mg/kg, CD4+ and CD8+ blood T cells expanded clonally by week 6.

The CDR3 is 12 amino acids. Between the trimmed V and J ends, which lost 7 bases and 5 bases, there was a span of 14 bases. Germline values: CDR1 SQVTM, CDR2 ANQGSEA. Produced via immunoSEQ multiplex PCR; TCRdb's table is partial and in-frame only. The sample holds 75,000 to 80,000 clones, around nine tenths seen once. The sample in question was CD4+ or CD8+ T cells sorted from blood, obtained in a trial of the OX40 agonist ivuxolimab. The V call is TRBV29-1, the J call TRBJ1-1, with D tentatively TRBD1 (6 bases). This clonotype was obtained from an adult with an advanced solid tumor such as melanoma, head and neck, liver or kidney cancer. The CDR3, as DNA: TGCAGCGCCCAACAGGGTAGGACTGAAGCTTTCTTT. Its translation: CSAQQGRTEAFF. The full variable domain, in which reference TRBV29-1 and TRBJ1-1 provide the parts outside the CDR3, is SAVISQKPSRDICQRGTSLTIQCQVDSQVTMMFWYRQQPGQSLTLIATANQGSEATYESGFVIDKFPISRPNLTFSTLTVSNMSPEDSSIYLCSAQQGRTEAFFGQGTRLTVV.